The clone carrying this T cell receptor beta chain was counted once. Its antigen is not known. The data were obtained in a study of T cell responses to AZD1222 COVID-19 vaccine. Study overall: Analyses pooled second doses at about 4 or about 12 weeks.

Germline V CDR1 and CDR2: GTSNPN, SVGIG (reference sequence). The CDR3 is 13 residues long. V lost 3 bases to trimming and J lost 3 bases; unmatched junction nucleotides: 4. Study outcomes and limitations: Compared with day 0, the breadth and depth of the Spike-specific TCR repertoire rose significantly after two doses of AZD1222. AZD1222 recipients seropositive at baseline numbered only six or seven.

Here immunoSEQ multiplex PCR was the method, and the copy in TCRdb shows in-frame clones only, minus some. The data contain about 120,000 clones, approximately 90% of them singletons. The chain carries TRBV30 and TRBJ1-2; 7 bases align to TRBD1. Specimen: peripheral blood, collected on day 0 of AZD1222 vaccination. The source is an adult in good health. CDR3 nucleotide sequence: TGTGCCTGGAGCCGACAGGGTGACTATGGCTACACCTTC. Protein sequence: CAWSRQGDYGYTF.